This T cell receptor (beta chain) was observed in a study of blood T cells in healthy people across ages. Study-wide findings and caveats: More naive CD4+ cells and higher diversity were found in long-lived than in aged donors.

A second PCR of 7 to 11 cycles used a sample-barcoded 5' primer and a J-beta primer mix. One entry per CDR3 protein, called by TCRdb with MiXCR from the 5' RACE reads. There are 2 million or so distinct CDR3 sequences in the sample; 49% occur only once, and less than 2.5% lies in the top ten. For this clonotype: What it recognizes is unknown. Just one base apart from a much larger clone, this may be a read error.

This CDR3 has 14 amino acids. Germline CDR1 and CDR2: MGHRA and YSYEKL. Sequencing input: blood. The clonotype was recovered from a woman aged 40-49 years in good health. The chain joins TRBV4-1 to TRBJ1-2, with unresolved D. CDR3 nucleotides: TGCGCCAGCAGCCAGTACGCCACTAACTATGGCTGCACCTTC. Translating it yields CASSQYATNYGCTF.